The 15 T cell receptor beta chains below all came from one sample that was sequenced in a study of blood T cell repertoires in COVID-19. Method: immunoSEQ multiplex PCR; TCRdb's copy keeps in-frame clones and lacks some. There are about 64,000 clones in the sample; approximately 88% occur only once, and 40% to 45% lies in the top ten. The sequenced sample was peripheral blood. These receptors originate from an older woman with COVID-19, enrolled during active disease.

The chain combines TRBV25-1 with TRBJ2-4; 11 bases align to TRBD1. This CDR3 is built from 15 residues. J was trimmed by 6 bases and V by 5 bases; bases with no gene match: 6. CDR1 and CDR2 (germline): MGHDK, SYGVNS. The CDR3 spells CASSPAGTGGNIQYF. The CDR3 DNA reads TGTGCCAGCAGTCCCGCCGGGACAGGGGGAAACATTCAGTACTTC.

The chain has TRBV4-3 and TRBJ2-1; D remains unclear. With 4 bases removed from V and 4 bases from J, the gap between germline ends came to 11 bases. The germline CDR1 and CDR2 sequences are LGHNA and YSLEER. This CDR3 comprises 14 residues. CDR3 sequence: CASSPPQSYNEQFF. In DNA form, the CDR3 reads TGCGCCAGCAGCCCACCACAGTCGTACAATGAGCAGTTCTTC.

Only one count was recorded for this clone. CDR3 coding DNA: TGTGCCAGCAGTTTAAATGTCGGGGGAGTAGAGACCCAGTACTTC. It is translated as CASSLNVGGVETQYF. The V gene is TRBV28, the J gene TRBJ2-5, with D possibly being TRBD2 (6 bases). V gave up 2 bases and J gave up 4 bases, with 14 bases separating them. The CDR3 spans 15 residues. The germline CDR1 and CDR2 sequences are MDHEN and SYDVKM.

This clone appeared a single time. The chain recombines TRBV6-1 with TRBJ2-3; 9 bases fit TRBD2. Germline values: CDR1 MNHNS, CDR2 SASEGT. With V trimmed by 3 bases and J by 2 bases, 6 bases remained unmatched. CDR3 length: 16 residues. The CDR3 nucleotides are TGTGCCAGCAGTGACTGGGCGGGAGGGATCACAGATACGCAGTATTTT. It specifies CASSDWAGGITDTQYF.

This clone was counted a single time. The chain recombines TRBV19 with TRBJ2-1, with D possibly matching TRBD1 (6 bases). The germline V and J ends were trimmed by 8 bases and 0 bases, with 14 bases remaining between them. Germline CDR1 reads LNHDA; CDR2 reads SQIVND (reference sequence). This CDR3 is 15 amino acids long. The CDR3 loop is CASRVGTSSYNEQFF. In DNA, the CDR3 is TGTGCCAGTCGAGTGGGGACAAGCTCCTACAATGAGCAGTTCTTC.

The chain joins TRBV7-2 to TRBJ2-7; D perhaps matches TRBD2 (5 bases). The germline V gene has CDR1 SGHTA and CDR2 FQGNSA. V was pared by 5 bases and J by 6 bases, with 17 bases between. The CDR3 is 14 residues long. As DNA, the CDR3 is TGTGCCAGCAGCCCTACAATCTCGGGGAGCGAGCAGTACTTC. Protein: CASSPTISGSEQYF. Drawing the rest from reference TRBV7-2 and TRBJ2-7, the complete variable domain is GAGVSQSPSNKVTEKGKDVELRCDPISGHTALYWYRQSLGQGLEFLIYFQGNSAPDKSGLPSDRFSAERTGGSVSTLTIQRTQQEDSAVYLCASSPTISGSEQYFGPGTRLTVT.

In nucleotides, the CDR3 is TGCGCCAGCAGCTTGGGGTCGGGGGGCAGCCTTGAAGCTTTCTTT. Translation gives CASSLGSGGSLEAFF. The chain employs TRBV5-1 and TRBJ1-1; D is perhaps TRBD1 (6 bases). CDR3 length: 15 residues. Trimming pared 0 bases from V and 7 bases from J, leaving 16 bases between. Per the germline V gene, CDR1 is SGHRS and CDR2 is YFSETQ.

The chain uses TRBV28 and TRBJ2-5, with TRBD1 identical over 7 bases. The V and J ends lost 10 bases and 2 bases, in that order; junction bases with no gene match: 7. This CDR3 is built from 13 residues. In germline, CDR1 is MDHEN, CDR2 SYDVKM. The CDR3 loop reads CATRGRGQETQYF. CDR3 bases: TGTGCCACCCGAGGCAGGGGGCAAGAGACCCAGTACTTC.

V usage is TRBV30 and J usage is TRBJ1-1; 8 nucleotides match TRBD1. The J segment lost 8 bases and the V segment lost 5 bases, leaving 10 bases of the junction unmatched. CDR1 and CDR2 (germline): GTSNPN, SVGIG (reference sequence). The CDR3 extends over 13 amino acids. This CDR3 reads CAWSGQAGLEAFF. CDR3 in DNA: TGTGCCTGGTCGGGACAGGCCGGTTTAGAAGCTTTCTTT. The entire variable domain, with the rest obtained from reference TRBV30 and TRBJ1-1, is as follows: SQTIHQWPATLVQPVGSPLSLECTVEGTSNPNLYWYRQAAGRGLQLLFYSVGIGQISSEVPQNLSASRPQDRQFILSSKKLLLSDSGFYLCAWSGQAGLEAFFGQGTRLTVV.

The V and J genes are TRBV3-1 (or the pseudogene TRBV3-2) and TRBJ1-2; tentative D call: TRBD1 (5 bases). Germline V gene sequence: CDR1 LGHDT, CDR2 YNNKEL (reference sequence). Trimming removed 0 bases at V and 8 bases at J, with 13 bases between. The CDR3 is 14 amino acids. The CDR3: CASSQDNQGRGYTF. DNA for the CDR3: TGTGCCAGCAGCCAAGATAACCAGGGTCGGGGCTACACCTTC.

This chain links TRBV5-1 with TRBJ2-2; weak D call: TRBD1 (5 bases). The germline V gene has CDR1 SGHRS and CDR2 YFSETQ. The CDR3 runs 15 residues. V lost 0 bases, J lost 3 bases, and 9 bases lay in between. This CDR3 is CASSLEGADTGELFF. The CDR3 DNA is TGCGCCAGCAGCTTGGAAGGGGCGGACACCGGGGAGCTGTTTTTT.

The rearrangement uses TRBV14 and TRBJ2-1; TRBD2 matches at 13 bases. After removal of 0 bases from V and 4 bases from J, the junction contained 3 bases not matched to a gene. The CDR3 loop spans 17 amino acids. Germline-derived CDR1 and CDR2 are SGHDN and FVKESK. CDR3 sequence reads: CASSQDLGLAGYNEQFF. For the CDR3, the DNA is TGTGCCAGCAGCCAAGATCTGGGACTAGCGGGATACAATGAGCAGTTCTTC. Based on the CDR3 plus reference TRBV14 and TRBJ2-1, the full variable domain is EAGVTQFPSHSVIEKGQTVTLRCDPISGHDNLYWYRRVMGKEIKFLLHFVKESKQDESGMPNNRFLAERTGGTYSTLKVQPAELEDSGVYFCASSQDLGLAGYNEQFFGPGTRLTVL.

This clone was recorded a few times. The CDR3 region has the DNA TGTGCCAGCAGCCTAGAGCTGGGTCGCGGAAAACTGTTTTTT. Its protein is CASSLELGRGKLFF. The V call is TRBV7-2, the J call TRBJ1-4; D is unresolved. The ends were cut back, 5 bases at V and 10 bases at J, with 17 bases in the middle. This CDR3 is 14 amino acids long. Germline lookup yields CDR1 SGHTA and CDR2 FQGNSA.

This chain uses TRBV13 with TRBJ2-2; TRBD1 might be the D (6 bases). V lost 5 bases, J lost 3 bases, and 10 bases lay in between. The CDR3 is 14 residues long. The germline CDR1 and CDR2 sequences are PRHDT and FYEKMQ (reference sequence). This CDR3 is CASSVYRDTGELFF. The CDR3 DNA follows: TGTGCCAGCAGCGTGTACAGGGACACCGGGGAGCTGTTTTTT.

This rearrangement joins TRBV27 to TRBJ2-2, with 7 bases that match TRBD2. This CDR3 has 15 residues. V gave up 3 bases and J gave up 4 bases; unmatched junction bases: 5. Germline CDR1 is MNHEY and CDR2 is SMNVEV (reference sequence). CDR3 region: CASSFAGVGTGELFF. The CDR3 DNA sequence: TGTGCCAGCAGTTTTGCGGGAGTCGGCACCGGGGAGCTGTTTTTT.